This note documents a single TCR delta chain sequence. Judged by its sample share, this clone qualifies as large (0.1 to 1%). The antigen this receptor binds is unknown. No much larger clone is present one base from it, and per-base qualities are unavailable. This record belongs to a study of gamma-delta T cells after stem cell transplantation (TCRdb year 2016). CDR1 and CDR2 are drawn from the germline V gene: GEAIGNYY, EKD. V and J lose 4 bases and 6 bases, and a span of 17 bases separates them. The CDR3 covers 15 residues, taking in both the cysteine and the phenylalanine. Here the CDR3 DNA is all that survives: 45 bases in frame from base 1. The library was built by means of RT-PCR. Instrument used: Illumina MiSeq. Public reads were reanalyzed in TCRdb with CATT, and rows carrying the same DNA were merged afterwards. For this sample there are 1,200 or so delta-chain clones; 3.6% appear just once. Roughly 29% of the sample comes from the top ten.

The receptor was derived from a human donor. It is not recorded whose cells these are; they may come from a transplant donor. The chain links TRDV2 with TRDJ2, and TRDD3 may be the D gene, going by 5 matching bases. Sequenced input: gamma-delta T cells. The DNA sequence is TGTGCCTGTGATAACATACCGGCGGGGGCAGCACAACTCTTCTTT. Its protein reads: CACDNIPAGAAQLFF.